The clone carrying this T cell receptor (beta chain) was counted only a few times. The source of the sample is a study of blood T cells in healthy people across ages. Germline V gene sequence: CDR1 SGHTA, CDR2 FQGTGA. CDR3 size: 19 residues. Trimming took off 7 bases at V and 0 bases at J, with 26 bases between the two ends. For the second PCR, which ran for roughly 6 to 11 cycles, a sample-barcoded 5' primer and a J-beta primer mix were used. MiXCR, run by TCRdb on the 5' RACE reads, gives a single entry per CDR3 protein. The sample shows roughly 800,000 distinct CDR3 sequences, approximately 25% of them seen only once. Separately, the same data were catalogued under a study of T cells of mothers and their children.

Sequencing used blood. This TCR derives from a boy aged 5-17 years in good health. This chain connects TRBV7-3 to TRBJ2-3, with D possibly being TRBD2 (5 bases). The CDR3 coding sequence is TGTGCCAGCAACTCTCCCCCCGGACTCCTTTCTTCTAGCACAGATACGCAGTATTTT. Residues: CASNSPPGLLSSSTDTQYF.